This entry features one TCR beta chain sequence. It has no known antigen specificity. There are no base qualities to consult, and no much larger clone falls within one base. This sample was included in a study of CD8+ T cells in alopecia areata (dated by TCRdb to 2016 to 2019). As for the study more broadly: The treated patients took part in an open-label pilot trial in which moderate-to-severe alopecia areata was treated with oral tofacitinib at 5 to 10 mg twice daily. Scalp clonality was compared across normal scalp (n=4), patchy alopecia areata scalp (n=8), and alopecia totalis/universalis scalp (n=8). High-throughput TCRbeta sequencing was used to examine T cell clonal expansion in alopecia areata in both the C3H/HeJ mouse model and human patients. On the human side, TCRbeta sequencing was run on scalp tissue and on sorted CD4+ and CD8+ peripheral blood T cells from healthy controls and from alopecia areata patients with either patchy or totalis/universalis disease. Patients received tofacitinib for 6 to 18 months and were then followed off drug for 6 months to check for delayed response and recurrence. Patients on tofacitinib were biopsied at baseline and after 4 and 24 weeks of treatment, and several of the patients also had a later scalp biopsy. RNA was obtained with the PAXgene miRNA kit for fixed scalp, the miRNeasy kit for PBMCs, and the RNeasy kit for mouse skin. TCRbeta CDR3 regions were amplified by immunoSEQ multiplex PCR with 35 Vbeta forward and 13 Jbeta reverse primers. Points the paper makes about the study in general: Shared TCR sequences between patients were less evident than in mice, which may be partly attributable to HLA diversity in the patient population. Unlike mouse skin, where gammadelta T cells dominate, normal human skin contains resident alphabeta T cells that get sequenced too, which complicates analysis of the scalp TCR repertoire. Compared with normal scalp, lesional scalp had higher clonality and more expanded CD8+ clones, particularly in alopecia totalis/universalis, a pattern that suggests antigenic drive.

Libraries were prepared through the immunoSEQ multiplex PCR assay. RNA was extracted from all samples and reverse transcribed into cDNA, which served as template for TCR sequencing. SuperScript III was used for first-strand cDNA synthesis, primed with a 2:1 mix of oligo-dT and random hexamers. A synthetic immune receptor repertoire was used to measure amplification bias, and any remaining bias was corrected computationally. For the original study's pipeline: After raw reads were preprocessed to remove errors, the CDR3 was defined following IMGT conventions as running from the conserved cysteine to phenylalanine. Clonality was computed as 1 minus the Shannon entropy, with the entropy normalized by log2 of the number of productive unique TCRs. CD4 or CD8 identity of scalp clones was inferred by cross-referencing scalp TCRbeta sequences with sorted blood CD4 and CD8 repertoires. Sourced from immuneACCESS, this table was stored by TCRdb with only in-frame sequences that have V and J called. A share of the clones is absent; for the studies checked, an unresolved V gene accounts for under half, and the remainder has no known explanation. V and J calls plus clone size are reproduced from that table; the DNA served to infer D and trimming. The table for this sample lists around 160,000 clones; more than 75% of them were counted only once. The ten largest clonotypes hold around 16% of the sample.

V is pruned by 4 bases and J by 0 bases, leaving 5 bases of the junction without a gene match. The CDR3 goes from the cysteine to the phenylalanine over 18 residues. The read is trimmed to its CDR3 DNA, 54 bases read in frame from base 1. In the germline V gene, CDR1 corresponds to SGHDT and CDR2 to YYEEEE. Read against the paper, the sample's time point label means: baseline before oral tofacitinib. Peripheral blood and lesional scalp punch biopsies were obtained from patients with alopecia areata. PBMCs were separated by density centrifugation and stained for CD3, CD4 and CD8, after which CD4+ and CD8+ T cells were sorted on a FACSAria.

Here the sequenced sample was CD8+ T cells sorted from blood, taken at week 0. The sequence was collected from a human donor with alopecia areata. The V and J genes are TRBV5-6 and TRBJ2-4; 15 junctional bases match TRBD2. The CDR3 region has the sequence CASSKGLAGGLAKNIQYF. In nucleotide form, the sequence is TGTGCCAGCAGCAAGGGACTAGCGGGAGGATTAGCCAAAAACATTCAGTACTTC. Here the CDR3 is joined to the reference TRBV5-6 and TRBJ2-4 genes, and the full variable domain is: DAGVTQSPTHLIKTRGQQVTLRCSPKSGHDTVSWYQQALGQGPQFIFQYYEEEERQRGNFPDRFSGHQFPNYSSELNVNALLLGDSALYLCASSKGLAGGLAKNIQYFGAGTRLSVL.